This is a list of T cell receptor beta chains from one sample in a study of identical twins. Using its own MiXCR run on the 5' RACE reads, TCRdb lists one record per CDR3 protein. This sample has over 500,000 distinct CDR3 sequences; 22% occur once, and the top ten carry about 0.99%. These data were likewise used in another study, on T cells expressing NK-cell markers.

The sample taken for sequencing was CD4+ T cells sorted from blood. Source of these receptors: a woman under 30 in good health. The CDR3 runs from the conserved cysteine through the conserved F or W. Fields, in order: J gene, clone size, D gene, V gene, CDR3 DNA, CDR3 protein. The D gene is left open where the match is weak. Size values are once, few and many counts, or a class for expanded clones, and some rows have none.

>TRBJ2-6|many|.|TRBV10-2
TGCGCCAGCAGTGACTCTGGGGCCAACGTCCTGACTTTC
CASSDSGANVLTF
>TRBJ2-7|.|.|TRBV20-1
TGCAGTGCTTCTTCAGGCAGGGGACGCCGCGAGCAGTACTTC
CSASSGRGRREQYF
>TRBJ2-6|once|.|TRBV5-1
TGCGCCAGCCGGGTTGGCTCTGGGGCCAACGTCCTGACTTTC
CASRVGSGANVLTF
>TRBJ1-3|.|.|TRBV9
TGTGCCAGCAGCGTAGTACCCACTGGAAACACCATATATTTT
CASSVVPTGNTIYF
>TRBJ2-5|.|.|TRBV20-1
TGCAGTGCCCTAGCGTGGGAGACCCAGTACTTC
CSALAWETQYF
>TRBJ2-7|.|.|TRBV12-3/TRBV12-4
TGTGCCAGCAGTTCACAGGCCCACGAGCAGTACTTC
CASSSQAHEQYF
>TRBJ2-7|.|.|TRBV7-2
TGTGCCAGCAGCTTATCACCCAGGTACGAGCAGTACTTC
CASSLSPRYEQYF
>TRBJ2-7|.|TRBD2|TRBV5-6
TGTGCCAGCAGCTTGGATCTAAGCGGGGGTTCCTACGAGCAGTACTTC
CASSLDLSGGSYEQYF
>TRBJ1-4|.|.|TRBV7-6
TGTGCCAGCGCCCCATGGAGCTCGACAGACCCTAATGAAAAACTGTTTTTT
CASAPWSSTDPNEKLFF
>TRBJ1-2|once|TRBD1|TRBV20-1
TGCAGTGCTCCAAACTCCGGGACAGGGGGCGCGGGCTACACCTTC
CSAPNSGTGGAGYTF
>TRBJ1-1|few|.|TRBV12-3/TRBV12-4
TGTGCCAGCAGTTTGGGCTGGGGTTGGAACACTGAAGCTTTCTTT
CASSLGWGWNTEAFF
>TRBJ2-3|.|TRBD2|TRBV6-5
TGTGCCAGCAGTTCCCTCGGACTAGCGGGGGATACGCAGTATTTT
CASSSLGLAGDTQYF
>TRBJ2-2|few|.|TRBV5-1
TGCGCCAGCCACGAGACAGGGAACACCGGGGAGCTGTTTTTT
CASHETGNTGELFF
>TRBJ2-3|.|.|TRBV20-1
TGCAGTGCTATAGCCCGAGCGAGTACAGATACGCAGTATTTT
CSAIARASTDTQYF
>TRBJ2-2|.|.|TRBV4-3
TGCGCCAGCAGCCAATTCCAGGGCGGGGAGCTGTTTTTT
CASSQFQGGELFF
>TRBJ2-3|few|.|TRBV11-3
TGTGCCAGCAGCTTAGGGGCGGGGGCCACAGATACGCAGTATTTT
CASSLGAGATDTQYF
>TRBJ1-1|.|TRBD1|TRBV5-1
TGCGCCAGCAGCTTTCTCCCAGGGGGCTCAAGCACTGAAGCTTTCTTT
CASSFLPGGSSTEAFF
>TRBJ2-7|few|TRBD1|TRBV28
TGTGCCAGCAGGCAGGGGGCGGGCCGCTACGAGCAGTACTTC
CASRQGAGRYEQYF
>TRBJ2-3|.|TRBD1|TRBV9
TGTGCCAGCAGCGCCCGGACAGGGGTCACAGATACGCAGTATTTT
CASSARTGVTDTQYF
>TRBJ2-1|few|TRBD2|TRBV2
TGTGCCACGAATCGGCTAGCGGGAGGCAATGAGCAGTTCTTC
CATNRLAGGNEQFF
>TRBJ2-5|few|TRBD2|TRBV5-1
TGCGCCAGCAGCTCGACTAGCGGGGGTCGGTGGGAGACCCAGTACTTC
CASSSTSGGRWETQYF
>TRBJ2-3|.|.|TRBV9
TGTGCCAGCAGCGTAGCCGCGACTAGGGGCACAGATACGCAGTATTTT
CASSVAATRGTDTQYF
>TRBJ1-2|few|.|TRBV20-1
TGCAGTGCTAGAGGGAGGACGGACACAGCCACCTTC
CSARGRTDTATF
>TRBJ1-2|few|.|TRBV29-1
TGCAGCGGAGAAGCGGCTAACTATGGCTACACCTTC
CSGEAANYGYTF
>TRBJ1-3|.|TRBD1|TRBV12-3/TRBV12-4
TGTGCCAGCAGTTGGGACAGCTACTCTGGAAACACCATATATTTT
CASSWDSYSGNTIYF
>TRBJ2-3|.|.|TRBV5-1
TGCGCCAGCAGCTTGGAGCGCGGCGGGTTAGGAGATACGCAGTATTTT
CASSLERGGLGDTQYF
>TRBJ1-2|.|.|TRBV20-1
TGCAGTGCTAGAGATCCGGGTTATGGCTACACCTTC
CSARDPGYGYTF
>TRBJ2-7|.|TRBD2|TRBV7-2
TGTGCCAGCACCATGGGAGGGAGTTCCTACGAGCAGTACTTC
CASTMGGSSYEQYF
>TRBJ2-2|.|.|TRBV12-3/TRBV12-4
TGTGCCAGCAGTTTGAGGTGGGGATCCGGGGAGCTGTTTTTT
CASSLRWGSGELFF
>TRBJ2-7|many|.|TRBV4-2
TGTGCCAGCAGCCAATTAGGGACAAGCTACGAGCAGTACTTC
CASSQLGTSYEQYF
>TRBJ1-1|.|TRBD1|TRBV5-1
TGCGCCAGCAGCTTGGAGGGACAGGGGATCGCTGAAGCTTTCTTT
CASSLEGQGIAEAFF